This T cell receptor beta chain appears in the sequencing data of a study of T cell repertoires in cytomegalovirus infection. Study-wide context: Public TCR beta signature analysis indicated the presence of both CMV infection and matching HLA type.

This CDR3 spans 19 amino acids. Germline-derived CDR1 and CDR2 are DFQATT and SNEGSKA (reference sequence). The germline V and J ends were trimmed by 5 bases and 0 bases, with 27 bases remaining between them. Study conclusions and caveats: The ex vivo response was dominated by HLA-C-restricted CMV-specific TCR beta clonotypes. Accumulated public TCR beta family frequency recognized individuals carrying CMV together with the relevant HLA.

The sample holds a few counts of this clonotype. Its antigen is not known. TCRdb used MiXCR to reprocess the reads, holding one entry per CDR3 protein. The profile shows about 340,000 distinct CDR3 sequences, under 35% of them singletons. The receptor was isolated from a human donor in good health (CMV status not recorded). Some clones in this sample may be carry-over from other donors' samples. The starting material was cultured PBMCs, obtained from culture after CMV antigen stimulation. The rearrangement links TRBV20-1 to TRBJ2-3; possible D gene TRBD2, 6 bases. In DNA form, the CDR3 reads TGCAGTGCTTTCCCCCAGTTTCTCGGGAGCCATTCTAGCACAGATACGCAGTATTTT. Translation gives CSAFPQFLGSHSSTDTQYF.